This T cell receptor beta chain was documented in a study of T cells in Graves' hyperthyroidism and ophthalmopathy. The study, taken as a whole, reports: A model using 13 V-J features told ophthalmopathy apart from stable hyperthyroidism. Progression to ophthalmopathy was predicted a median of approximately seven months early. Most thyroid-expanded clonotypes above 0.001 were also found in blood.

The diagnostic basis comprised clinical symptoms, serum thyroxine and TRAb, thyroid ultrasound and orbital computed tomography. RNA transcripts were the template for amplifying TCR beta CDR3 regions. The study used the HTBI primer set for a first-round RT-PCR of the TCR CDR3. TCRdb reprocessed the multiplex PCR reads via MiXCR and lists one record per CDR3 protein. Of around 560,000 distinct CDR3 sequences detected, around 17% appear once; the ten largest clones hold around a sixth. There are a few counts of this clonotype. What it binds is unknown. Sequencing was done on a sample of blood. This TCR came from a woman under 30 with Graves' hyperthyroidism.

CDR3 sequence reads: CASSQVGQGNPETQYF. In DNA, the CDR3 is TGCGCCAGCAGCCAAGTCGGACAGGGGAATCCTGAGACCCAGTACTTC. The V and J genes are TRBV4-1 and TRBJ2-5, with TRBD1 matching 9 bases. The V gene's germline CDR1 is MGHRA and CDR2 YSYEKL. The CDR3 has 16 residues. Trimming cost V 1 base and J 5 bases; bases outside gene matches: 8.